This paragraph reports one TCR beta chain. In the authors' methods: By means of reference gene primer amplification, nucleated cell counts were estimated. Clones were read by immunoSEQ multiplex PCR, and TCRdb kept only the in-frame ones, dropping some. Clonal size and the V and J genes are those of that table, whereas D and trimming came from the DNA. The sample has more than 150,000 clones, about three quarters seen once. The sample belongs to a study of blood T cell repertoires in COVID-19. At the level of the study: The study drew acute and convalescent COVID-19 samples from the United States, Italy and Spain. The cDNA or gDNA used as material had been derived from T cells, B-cell-depleted T cells, or PBMCs.

Trimming removed 2 bases at V and 5 bases at J, with 13 bases between. CDR3 length: 16 residues. In germline, CDR1 is PRHDT, CDR2 FYEKMQ (reference sequence). The chain couples TRBV13 to TRBJ1-6; no clear D gene. The receptor was isolated from a woman at least 80 years old with active or convalescent COVID-19. The sample was peripheral blood. Here the CDR3 DNA reads TGTGCCAGCAGCTTATTCGGAGACGTAGATAATTCACCCCTCCACTTT. Protein product: CASSLFGDVDNSPLHF. The full variable domain, its missing parts supplied by reference TRBV13 and TRBJ1-6, is AAGVIQSPRHLIKEKRETATLKCYPIPRHDTVYWYQQGPGQDPQFLISFYEKMQSDKGSIPDRFSAQQFSDYHSELNMSSLELGDSALYFCASSLFGDVDNSPLHFGNGTRLTVT.